A few counts support the clone carrying this T cell receptor (beta chain). The data originate from a study of blood T cell repertoires in COVID-19. Study-level background: PBMCs, B-cell-depleted T cells, or T cells provided the cDNA or gDNA that made up the material.

V lost 5 bases and J lost 0, with 10 bases in between. Germline lookup yields CDR1 ENHRY and CDR2 SYGVKD. The CDR3 sequence is 14 residues long. TCRdb keeps only in-frame clones here, not all; method: immunoSEQ multiplex PCR. The sample lists fewer than 250,000 clones; 65% to 90% were seen once. This sequence was found in a woman in her 70s with acute or convalescent COVID-19. The sequenced sample was peripheral blood. The V call is TRBV10-3, the J call TRBJ1-1; D gene uncertain. CDR3 loop: CAISRGVMNTEAFF. CDR3 sequence (DNA): TGTGCCATCAGTCGAGGAGTTATGAACACTGAAGCTTTCTTT.